The present entry profiles one T cell receptor beta chain with its context. Profiling relied on immunoSEQ multiplex PCR, and the TCRdb table lists in-frame clones only, not all of them. Of 5,500 to 8,500 clones listed, about 83% were seen once; the top ten hold 4.5%. Eligibility required adulthood, ileal or ileocolonic Crohn's disease and indicated ileocolonic resection. The record originates from a study of T cell repertoires in ileal Crohn's disease. The CDR3 totals 13 residues. V lost 3 bases, J lost 6 bases, and 10 bases lay in between. Germline lookup yields CDR1 KGHSH and CDR2 LQKENI. The sequence came from an adult with Crohn's disease. V and J are TRBV18 and TRBJ2-3; D is possibly TRBD2 (5 bases). The sequenced sample was ileal tissue. The CDR3 loop reads CASSPGVIDTQYF. The DNA of the CDR3 is TGTGCCAGCTCACCCGGGGTAATCGATACGCAGTATTTT.